This TCR beta chain is drawn from a study of T cells in narcolepsy listed by TCRdb under 2018. About the study as a whole: The study enrolled patients with narcolepsy type 1 or type 2 (NT1, NT2) together with healthy control donors. The study sought autoreactive T cells targeting hypocretin neuron self-antigens (hypocretin, TRIB2) in narcolepsy patients, using TCR Vbeta sequencing to track clonotypes in blood and CSF. Overall results and qualifications from the work: Autoreactive clonotypes were reported to be detected serially in the blood of the same patients and of different patients, but not in the blood of healthy controls. Patients and controls had similar numbers of sequenced blood memory CD4+ clonotypes, with averages of around 40,000 in patients and 30,000 to 35,000 in controls. Plots that compared CSF and blood CD4+ T cell clonotypes from the same patient highlighted HCRT-specific and TRIB2-specific autoreactive clonotypes. No sequences matching autoreactive T cell clones were contained in some blood memory CD4+ repertoires from patients and controls.

With regard to this clone: Its antigen remains unidentified. Qualities for individual bases were not recorded, and no much larger clone is one base off.

For TCR Vbeta sequencing, memory CD4+ T cells were sorted ex vivo from the peripheral blood of narcolepsy patients and healthy controls. Libraries were prepared through the immunoSEQ multiplex PCR assay. Here the immuneACCESS table is served through TCRdb, limited to in-frame sequences with V and J called. Missing clones are a known gap in these copies; in checked studies unresolved V genes cover under half, and the rest lacks a known reason. This sample gives 20,000 to 30,000 clones in total; around 84% of them show up just once. Approximately 0.98% of the sample lies in the top ten. The TCR was taken from a human donor in good health. Sequencing was performed on memory (CD45RA-) CD4+ T cells from blood. What this sample's cell subset or site label stands for: memory T cells sorted ex vivo from peripheral blood.

CDR3 region: CASSGPAGATLCTDTQYF. Here is the DNA: TGTGCCAGCAGTGGGCCAGCGGGGGCCACCCTCTGCACAGATACGCAGTATTTT. The receptor chain draws on TRBV6-9 and TRBJ2-3, with TRBD2 identical over 8 junction bases. The germline V gene specifies MNHGY as CDR1 and SVAAGI as CDR2. From its cysteine to its phenylalanine, the CDR3 spans 18 amino acids. Kept here is only the CDR3 DNA, which spans 54 bases and is read in frame from base 1. The junction shows trimming of 5 bases on V and 1 base on J, and the gene matches do not reach 14 bases of it.